The 23 T cell receptor beta chains reported below all come from one sample, sequenced in a study of T cells expressing NK-cell markers. TCRdb reworked the 5' RACE reads into one entry per CDR3 protein, no DNA. The sample has 200,000 to 300,000 distinct CDR3 sequences, and its top ten clones hold about 0.4%. Sequencing was done on a sample of blood T cells: a sorted CD56 or NKG2C T cell subset, CD4+ or CD8+ T cells, or bulk PBMC T cells (not recorded which). The receptors derive from a man between 18 and 29 years old in good health.

This chain uses TRBV12-3 or TRBV12-4 with TRBJ2-1; TCRdb returns TRBD1, unconfirmable since there is no DNA. This CDR3 is 16 amino acids long. This CDR3 reads CASRSWGGYRIPEQFF.

This chain connects TRBV20-1 to TRBJ1-2; checking the TCRdb D call of TRBD1 is not possible without DNA. The CDR3 sequence is 13 residues long. CDR1 is DFQATT, CDR2 SNEGSKA, per germline (reference sequence). The CDR3 sequence is CSARRDRDDGYTF.

The chain couples TRBV15 to TRBJ2-1; TCRdb returns TRBD2, unconfirmable since there is no DNA. The CDR3 is 15 amino acids. The germline gives CDR1 LNHNV, CDR2 YYDKDF (reference sequence). The CDR3 loop reads CATSHIAGVYNEQFF.

The chain couples TRBV5-1 to TRBJ2-7; TCRdb gives TRBD1 as the D gene, but with no DNA this cannot be confirmed. CDR1 SGHRS and CDR2 YFSETQ come from the germline V gene. This CDR3 has 16 residues. The CDR3 loop is CASSLTWTGNSYEQYF.

The chain uses TRBV6-1 and TRBJ2-7; TCRdb outputs TRBD2, but without DNA this stays unchecked. Per the germline V gene, CDR1 is MNHNS and CDR2 is SASEGT. CDR3 length: 15 residues. Here the CDR3 reads CASSERDVVIYEQYF.

The CDR3 protein is CASSFGRFGDEQFF. The rearrangement links TRBV13 to TRBJ2-1. This CDR3 contains 14 residues. From germline, CDR1 is PRHDT and CDR2 FYEKMQ (reference sequence).

CDR3: CASRPTRAFYNEQFF. The chain recombines TRBV12-3 or TRBV12-4 with TRBJ2-1; absent DNA, TCRdb's TRBD1 call cannot be checked. The CDR3 consists of 15 residues.

V is TRBV5-1 and J is TRBJ1-1. The CDR3 runs to 16 residues. Germline V CDR1 and CDR2: SGHRS, YFSETQ. The CDR3 spells CASSSKLQQGNTEAFF.

The CDR3 sequence: CASTLTSGAHNEQFF. The chain is built from TRBV4-2 and TRBJ2-1; TCRdb outputs TRBD2, but without DNA this stays unchecked. Germline V gives CDR1 LGHNA, CDR2 YNFKEQ. The CDR3 has 15 amino acids.

The chain carries TRBV12-5 and TRBJ2-1; TCRdb calls TRBD1, which cannot be checked without DNA. Germline V gene lookup returns CDR1 LGHNT and CDR2 FRNRAP. CDR3 size: 15 residues. This CDR3 reads CASGSDRVAYNEQFF.

V and J are TRBV27 and TRBJ1-5; TCRdb designates TRBD1, a call that cannot be tested without DNA. Germline V gene lookup returns CDR1 MNHEY and CDR2 SMNVEV (reference sequence). This CDR3 spans 14 amino acids. The CDR3 region is CASSFEGRGQPQHF.

The chain carries TRBV5-6 and TRBJ2-1; lacking DNA, the TRBD2 call made by TCRdb goes unchecked. The CDR3 spans 17 residues. Germline V lookup: CDR1 SGHDT, CDR2 YYEEEE. The CDR3 sequence is CASSLLSGTLRVNEQFF.

The chain carries TRBV4-2 and TRBJ2-7; TCRdb's assignment of TRBD1 cannot be checked, as there is no DNA. Germline V gene data show CDR1 as LGHNA and CDR2 as YNFKEQ. CDR3 length: 15 amino acids. This CDR3 is CASSFTGTGGDEQYF.

This chain connects TRBV20-1 to TRBJ1-4; TCRdb gives TRBD1 as the D gene, but with no DNA this cannot be confirmed. CDR1 is DFQATT, CDR2 SNEGSKA, per germline (reference sequence). This CDR3 comprises 14 residues. CDR3 amino acids: CSARGNRGDEKLFF.

This rearrangement joins TRBV29-1 to TRBJ2-5; the TCRdb call, TRBD1, lacks DNA for checking. This CDR3 comprises 13 residues. Looked up from germline, CDR1 is SQVTM and CDR2 is ANQGSEA. The CDR3 is CSVRGRQTETQYF.

The V and J genes are TRBV6-2 or TRBV6-3 and TRBJ1-2. The germline V gene encodes CDR1 MNHEY and CDR2 SVGEGT. CDR3 length: 14 amino acids. CDR3 loop: CASSYSTLNYGYTF.

J is TRBJ2-3 and V is TRBV7-2; no DNA is available, so the TRBD1 call from TCRdb remains unchecked. Germline assignment: CDR1 SGHTA and CDR2 FQGNSA. The CDR3 spans 15 residues. CDR3 in amino acids: CASSPWTGFTDTQYF. The whole variable domain, remainder taken from reference TRBV7-2 and TRBJ2-3, is GAGVSQSPSNKVTEKGKDVELRCDPISGHTALYWYRQSLGQGLEFLIYFQGNSAPDKSGLPSDRFSAERTGGSVSTLTIQRTQQEDSAVYLCASSPWTGFTDTQYFGPGTRLTVL.

V gene TRBV4-3 combines with J gene TRBJ2-3; the D call from TCRdb, TRBD1, cannot be confirmed without DNA. This CDR3 has 16 amino acids. Germline-derived CDR1 and CDR2 are LGHNA and YSLEER. This CDR3 is CASSQGQGHLTDTQYF.

The J gene is TRBJ2-7, the V gene TRBV20-1; the D call from TCRdb, TRBD2, cannot be confirmed without DNA. Germline values: CDR1 DFQATT, CDR2 SNEGSKA (reference sequence). CDR3 size: 17 residues. CDR3 amino acids: CSARARTSGSISYEQYF.

The rearrangement joins TRBV6-1 to TRBJ2-2; TCRdb outputs TRBD2, but without DNA this stays unchecked. Germline V gene data show CDR1 as MNHNS and CDR2 as SASEGT. The CDR3 is 18 residues long. Here the CDR3 reads CASMRGTSGRWNTGELFF.

The genes are TRBV20-1 and TRBJ2-5; TCRdb's assignment of TRBD1 cannot be checked, as there is no DNA. Per the germline V gene, CDR1 is DFQATT and CDR2 is SNEGSKA (reference sequence). This CDR3 spans 15 amino acids. The CDR3 loop reads CSARSPGRDAETQYF.

The rearrangement links TRBV29-1 to TRBJ2-1. Germline-derived CDR1 and CDR2 are SQVTM and ANQGSEA. CDR3 size: 14 residues. CDR3: CSVVAYGSYNEQFF.

V usage is TRBV30 and J usage is TRBJ2-1; TCRdb's D call, TRBD1, is unchecked because there is no DNA. From germline, CDR1 is GTSNPN and CDR2 SVGIG (reference sequence). The CDR3 length is 13 residues. CDR3: CAQTGRDYNEQFF.